This passage covers 8 T cell receptor beta chains from one sample sequenced in a study of blood T cell repertoires in COVID-19. Libraries were prepared by immunoSEQ multiplex PCR; TCRdb keeps only in-frame clonotypes and omits some of them. This sample yields 340,000 or so clones, of which around 83% are seen a single time; almost 3% belongs to the top ten. Sequenced sample: peripheral blood. The receptor source for this set is a man aged 30 to 39 with active or convalescent COVID-19.

Only one count was recorded for this clone. The chain recombines TRBV7-3 with TRBJ2-5; TRBD2 aligns across 8 bases. The V and J ends lost 5 bases and 0 bases, in that order; junction bases with no gene match: 14. CDR3 length equals 18 residues. Per germline, CDR1 SGHTA and CDR2 FQGTGA. CDR3 DNA sequence: TGTGCCAGCAGCCCCCCCCGGCAGCGGGGGCTGTACCAAGAGACCCAGTACTTC. Its translation: CASSPPRQRGLYQETQYF.

The chain combines TRBV9 with TRBJ2-1; D is possibly TRBD1 (6 bases). Germline lookup yields CDR1 SGDLS and CDR2 YYNGEE. Trimming cost V 0 bases and J 6 bases, with 13 bases left between them. This CDR3 comprises 15 residues. As DNA, the CDR3 is TGTGCCAGCAGCGTAGCTGAGTGGGGGCGCAATGAGCAGTTCTTC. Amino acid sequence: CASSVAEWGRNEQFF.

The chain links TRBV6-2 or TRBV6-3 to TRBJ2-7; 7 nucleotides match TRBD1. J gave up 3 bases and V 4 bases, and 3 bases lay outside the gene matches. CDR1 is MNHEY and CDR2 is SVGEGT in the germline V gene. The CDR3 sequence is 13 residues long. CDR3: CASSLNRGYEQYF. The CDR3 DNA is TGTGCCAGCAGTTTAAACAGGGGCTACGAGCAGTACTTC.

The rearrangement links TRBV5-5 to TRBJ2-3; 11 bases map to TRBD2. V was pared by 4 bases and J by 2 bases, with 9 bases of the junction left unmatched. CDR3 length equals 17 residues. The germline CDR1 and CDR2 sequences are SGHKS and YYEKEE (reference sequence). The CDR3 DNA is TGTGCCAGCAGCAATCGGGGACTAGCGGCTTCCACAGATACGCAGTATTTT. This gives the protein CASSNRGLAASTDTQYF.

This clone was seen a single time. The CDR3 nucleotides read TGTGCCAGCAGCCCAGGACTTATCGCAACTAATGAAAAACTGTTTTTT. It encodes CASSPGLIATNEKLFF. The chain uses TRBV3-1 (or the pseudogene TRBV3-2) and TRBJ1-4; D gene uncertain. The CDR3 runs to 16 residues. Trimming removed 4 bases at V and 0 bases at J, with 12 bases between. Per the germline V gene, CDR1 is LGHDT and CDR2 is YNNKEL (reference sequence).

This sequence joins TRBV7-3 and TRBJ2-1, with D tentatively TRBD2 (6 bases). The CDR3 spans 15 residues. V lost 3 bases, J lost 3 bases, and 12 bases lay in between. Per germline, CDR1 SGHTA and CDR2 FQGTGA. The CDR3 reads CASSLRGSLYNEQFF. CDR3 DNA: TGTGCCAGCAGCTTGCGGGGTAGTCTCTACAATGAGCAGTTCTTC. The full variable domain, rest sourced from reference TRBV7-3 and TRBJ2-1, is GAGVSQTPSNKVTEKGKYVELRCDPISGHTALYWYRQSLGQGPEFLIYFQGTGAADDSGLPNDRFFAVRPEGSVSTLKIQRTERGDSAVYLCASSLRGSLYNEQFFGPGTRLTVL.

This clone has more than one count but fewer than ten. This chain connects TRBV5-1 to TRBJ2-7; D might be TRBD1 (6 bases). This CDR3 is 12 amino acids long. V lost 7 bases and J 3 bases, leaving 11 bases between the germline ends. CDR1 SGHRS and CDR2 YFSETQ come from the germline V gene. The CDR3, as DNA: TGCGCCAGCCGGGACACCGGCTACGAGCAGTACTTC. This encodes CASRDTGYEQYF.

The chain has TRBV18 and TRBJ1-5, with D maybe TRBD1 (6 bases). Germline V gene sequence: CDR1 KGHSH, CDR2 LQKENI. The CDR3 length is 17 residues. Trimming shortened V by 3 bases and J by 3 bases, and 18 bases separated the two germline ends. The CDR3 spells CASSPRQEGGNNQPQHF. The CDR3 region has the DNA TGTGCCAGCTCACCGCGACAGGAGGGAGGGAACAATCAGCCCCAGCATTTT. Full variable domain (remainder filled in from reference TRBV18 and TRBJ1-5): NAGVMQNPRHLVRRRGQEARLRCSPMKGHSHVYWYRQLPEEGLKFMVYLQKENIIDESGMPKERFSAEFPKEGPSILRIQQVVRGDSAAYFCASSPRQEGGNNQPQHFGDGTRLSIL.